Shown below are 29 T cell receptor beta chains from a single sample sequenced in a study of regulatory T cells in long-lasting Graves disease. Time point given: newly diagnosed GD, antithyroid drugs for less than 3 months. Researchers made the TCR library from RNA that was extracted from PBMCs. HTBI primers from iRepertoire and Arm-PCR of CDR3 regions yielded the TCR beta libraries. TCRdb reprocessed the multiplex PCR reads via MiXCR and lists one record per CDR3 protein. The table lists approximately 350,000 distinct CDR3 sequences, 15% to 20% of them singletons, with 20% in the top ten. Another study also made use of these data, one on T cells in Graves' hyperthyroidism and ophthalmopathy.

The source material was peripheral blood mononuclear cells (PBMCs), sampled at new diagnosis, from a patient treated with antithyroid drugs. Receptors were obtained from a woman aged 18-29 years with Graves disease.

The sample holds a few counts of this clonotype. The rearrangement joins TRBV6-4 to TRBJ2-7, with 7 bases identical to TRBD1. Germline V gene lookup returns CDR1 MRHNA and CDR2 SNTAGT. Trimming at V came to 3 bases and at J to 6 bases, leaving 8 bases not matched to a gene. CDR3 length: 14 residues. DNA for the CDR3: TGTGCCAGCAGTGAAAAAACAGGGGCAAGCGAGCAGTACTTC. Translated, it gives CASSEKTGASEQYF.

Concerning this clonotype: It is likely a read error: a sequence one base away is far more abundant. The gene calls are TRBV11-2 and TRBJ1-2; D is uncertain. The germline V and J ends were trimmed by 4 bases and 3 bases, with 9 bases remaining between them. CDR1 is SGHAT and CDR2 is FQNNGV in the germline V gene. The CDR3 covers 13 residues. CDR3 in amino acids: CASSSWTDYGYTF. The CDR3, as DNA: TGTGCCAGCAGCTCGTGGACGGACTATGGCTACACCTTC.

Many counts were recorded for this clonotype. The chain carries TRBV18 and TRBJ2-1, with 7 bases matching TRBD1. Germline V gives CDR1 KGHSH, CDR2 LQKENI. V was pared by 5 bases and J by 6 bases, with 10 bases of the junction left unmatched. The CDR3 runs to 15 residues. The CDR3 protein is CASSSDRHHSNEQFF. The CDR3 DNA reads as TGTGCCAGCTCATCGGACAGGCATCATTCCAATGAGCAGTTCTTC.

The chain is built from TRBV5-5 and TRBJ1-5, with a weak D call TRBD1 (5 bases). The germline CDR1 and CDR2 sequences are SGHKS and YYEKEE (reference sequence). Trimming cost V 2 bases and J 3 bases, with 9 bases left between them. The CDR3 is 14 residues long. The CDR3 region is CASSLSRANQPQHF. In DNA form, the CDR3 reads TGTGCCAGCAGCTTATCCAGGGCCAATCAGCCCCAGCATTTT. Based on the CDR3 plus reference TRBV5-5 and TRBJ1-5, the full variable domain is DAGVTQSPTHLIKTRGQQVTLRCSPISGHKSVSWYQQVLGQGPQFIFQYYEKEERGRGNFPDRFSARQFPNYSSELNVNALLLGDSALYLCASSLSRANQPQHFGDGTRLSIL.

This clonotype was picked up many times. This rearrangement joins TRBV20-1 to TRBJ1-1; the match to TRBD1 covers 8 bases. The ends lost 5 bases at V and 4 bases at J; junction bases unmatched: 9. Germline V gene data show CDR1 as DFQATT and CDR2 as SNEGSKA (reference sequence). The CDR3 is made up of 14 amino acids. This CDR3 is CSAFEQGGGTEAFF. The CDR3 nucleotides are TGCAGTGCTTTCGAACAGGGGGGTGGCACTGAAGCTTTCTTT.

This clonotype showed up many times. CDR3 sequence (DNA): TGTGCCTGTCCCGAGGGTACGCAGTATTTT. Encoded protein: CACPEGTQYF. The chain combines TRBV9 with TRBJ2-3, with D perhaps matching TRBD2 (5 bases). V lost 10 bases to trimming and J lost 8 bases, with 11 bases between them. Per the germline V gene, CDR1 is SGDLS and CDR2 is YYNGEE. The CDR3 runs to 10 residues. The variable domain in full, completed from reference TRBV9 and TRBJ2-3, reads DSGVTQTPKHLITATGQRVTLRCSPRSGDLSVYWYQQSLDQGLQFLIQYYNGEERAKGNILERFSAQQFPDLHSELNLSSLELGDSALYFCACPEGTQYFGPGTRLTVL.

This clonotype was observed many times. V gene TRBV5-1 combines with J gene TRBJ2-3; D is possibly TRBD2 (6 bases). The germline CDR1 and CDR2 sequences are SGHRS and YFSETQ. V dropped 3 bases and J dropped 0 bases, with 11 bases sitting between them. CDR3 length equals 15 residues. The CDR3 is CASSWDFPSTDTQYF. CDR3 nucleotide sequence: TGCGCCAGCAGCTGGGACTTTCCTAGCACAGATACGCAGTATTTT.

This clonotype was detected many times. V and J are TRBV20-1 and TRBJ2-2; 12 bases agree with TRBD2. CDR3 length equals 14 residues. Germline values: CDR1 DFQATT, CDR2 SNEGSKA (reference sequence). Losses at the gene ends were 6 bases for V and 6 bases for J; bases not matched to a gene: 5. This CDR3 reads CSARLAGEAGELFF. CDR3 sequence (DNA): TGCAGTGCAAGACTAGCGGGAGAAGCCGGGGAGCTGTTTTTT.

This clonotype was seen repeatedly, ten times or more. This sequence joins TRBV27 and TRBJ2-7; TRBD1 aligns across 7 bases. The CDR3 length is 14 residues. Germline V gene lookup returns CDR1 MNHEY and CDR2 SMNVEV (reference sequence). V gave up 3 bases and J gave up 2 bases; unmatched junction bases: 4. CDR3 nucleotides: TGTGCCAGCAGTTTCCTCGGGACAGCCTACGAGCAGTACTTC. Protein sequence: CASSFLGTAYEQYF.

In this sample, this clonotype turned up many times. The genes are TRBV28 and TRBJ2-1, with 10 nucleotides matching TRBD1. The CDR3 has 14 residues. CDR1 is MDHEN, CDR2 SYDVKM, per germline. The junction had 5 bases not matched to a gene; V was cut back by 6 bases and J by 6 bases. The CDR3 is CASSPWTGGNEQFF. In DNA, the CDR3 is TGTGCCAGCAGCCCTTGGACAGGGGGCAATGAGCAGTTCTTC.

This clonotype was counted ten times or more. The CDR3 sequence is CASSFFRTSGGRRTDTQYF. CDR3 DNA sequence: TGTGCCAGCAGTTTCTTTCGGACTAGCGGGGGACGCCGGACAGATACGCAGTATTTT. This chain uses TRBV28 with TRBJ2-3; 13 bases map to TRBD2. Germline V CDR1 and CDR2: MDHEN, SYDVKM. CDR3 size: 19 residues. With V trimmed by 3 bases and J by 3 bases, 12 bases remained unmatched.

This clonotype was counted ten times or more. V gene TRBV9 combines with J gene TRBJ2-3; tentative D call: TRBD2 (6 bases). The length of the CDR3 is 16 residues. Germline CDR1 reads SGDLS; CDR2 reads YYNGEE. V dropped 4 bases and J dropped 6 bases, with 21 bases sitting between them. CDR3 DNA sequence: TGTGCCAGCAGCCCAGCCCCGAGGCTAGCGAGCGATACGCAGTATTTT. Translation: CASSPAPRLASDTQYF.

This clonotype was recorded at least ten times. This chain uses TRBV5-1 with TRBJ2-1; the match to TRBD2 covers 8 bases. The CDR3 covers 15 residues. CDR1 is SGHRS, CDR2 YFSETQ, per germline. The ends lost 5 bases at V and 7 bases at J; junction bases unmatched: 11. The CDR3 reads CASSFGTRGGNEQFF. CDR3 in DNA: TGCGCCAGCAGTTTCGGGACTAGAGGAGGGAATGAGCAGTTCTTC.

As concerns this clonotype: One end of the junction does not line up with germline, which may come from a read error. This rearrangement joins TRBV6-1 to TRBJ2-4, with 7 bases identical to TRBD2. CDR1 and CDR2 (germline): MNHNS, SASEGT. CDR3 length equals 17 residues. The CDR3 region is CASSEMGRGSAKNIQHF. The CDR3 DNA follows: TGTGCCAGCAGTGAAATGGGGCGGGGGAGCGCCAAAAACATTCAGCACTTC.

V is TRBV19 and J is TRBJ1-2, with TRBD1 matching 12 bases. The germline CDR1 and CDR2 sequences are LNHDA and SQIVND (reference sequence). This CDR3 contains 13 residues. V shed 10 bases, J shed 8 bases, and the junction held 8 bases outside the gene matches. CDR3 residues: CATPGQGAQGYTF. CDR3 in DNA: TGTGCCACCCCGGGACAGGGGGCGCAAGGCTACACCTTC.

This clonotype was detected many times. V usage is TRBV27 and J usage is TRBJ1-1; tentatively, D is TRBD1 (6 bases). V lost 0 bases, J lost 1 base, and 15 bases lay in between. CDR1 MNHEY and CDR2 SMNVEV come from the germline V gene (reference sequence). This CDR3 is 17 amino acids long. CDR3 residues: CASSLSRRDIENTEAFF. The CDR3, as DNA: TGTGCCAGCAGTTTATCACGGCGGGACATTGAGAACACTGAAGCTTTCTTT.

The chain recombines TRBV20-1 with TRBJ2-7; 9 bases match TRBD1. Germline V CDR1 and CDR2: DFQATT, SNEGSKA (reference sequence). Germline trimming cut 4 bases from V and 2 bases from J; bases unmatched to any gene: 6. This CDR3 is built from 14 residues. DNA for the CDR3: TGCAGTGCTATACCCCGGGACAGGGCCTACGAGCAGTACTTC. Its protein is CSAIPRDRAYEQYF.

This clonotype was seen ten or more times. The rearrangement links TRBV6-1 to TRBJ2-3; 9 bases are shared with TRBD2. Per the germline V gene, CDR1 is MNHNS and CDR2 is SASEGT. Trimming removed 5 bases from V and 1 base from J; junction bases left unmatched: 4. The CDR3 sequence is 15 residues long. The CDR3 protein is CASSLSGSRTDTQYF. The CDR3 DNA reads as TGTGCCAGCAGTCTTAGCGGGAGCCGCACAGATACGCAGTATTTT.

In the case of this clonotype: This may stem from a read error, because a much larger clone lies one nucleotide away. The V and J genes are TRBV2 and TRBJ1-5; maybe TRBD1 (6 bases). This CDR3 comprises 14 residues. V lost 8 bases to trimming and J lost 6 bases, with 17 bases between them. CDR1 is SNHLY and CDR2 is FYNNEI in the germline V gene. Here the CDR3 DNA reads TGTGCCAGCGGCTTCCCCGGGACACGTCAGCCCCAGCATTTT. Protein product: CASGFPGTRQPQHF. Combining the CDR3 with reference TRBV2 and TRBJ1-5 gives the whole variable domain EPEVTQTPSHQVTQMGQEVILRCVPISNHLYFYWYRQILGQKVEFLVSFYNNEISEKSEIFDDQFSVERPDGSNFTLKIRSTKLEDSAMYFCASGFPGTRQPQHFGDGTRLSIL.

This clonotype was seen a handful of times. The V and J genes are TRBV19 and TRBJ2-1; D possibly corresponds to TRBD2 (6 bases). Deletions cut 8 bases from V and 7 bases from J, with 15 bases between. The germline V gene encodes CDR1 LNHDA and CDR2 SQIVND (reference sequence). The CDR3 has 13 residues. DNA for the CDR3: TGTGCCAGTCGTGGGGACTTTAGAAATGAGCAGTTCTTC. It encodes CASRGDFRNEQFF.

The chain couples TRBV6-1 to TRBJ2-5; 11 positions match TRBD2. This CDR3 is 14 amino acids long. V dropped 7 bases and J dropped 9; count of bases not matched to a gene: 10. Germline loops: CDR1 MNHNS, CDR2 SASEGT. The CDR3 loop reads CASNPSGGPRAQYF. CDR3 coding DNA: TGTGCCAGCAACCCTAGCGGGGGGCCCCGGGCCCAGTACTTC.

The chain combines TRBV3-1 with TRBJ2-3; D may match TRBD1 or TRBD2 (5 bases each). The V end lost 3 bases, the J end lost 9 bases, and 16 bases lay between the germline ends. The CDR3 is made up of 14 amino acids. Looked up from germline, CDR1 is LGHDT and CDR2 is YNNKEL (reference sequence). This CDR3 reads CASSQGLWGNTQYF. CDR3 DNA: TGTGCCAGCAGCCAGGGTCTATGGGGGAACACGCAGTATTTT.

This clonotype is medium-sized in the sample. The chain is built from TRBV2 and TRBJ2-3; unclear D gene. Germline-derived CDR1 and CDR2 are SNHLY and FYNNEI. Trimming stripped 3 bases from V and 0 bases from J, with 10 bases between. The CDR3 covers 15 residues. In nucleotides, the CDR3 is TGTGCCAGCAGTGAGTTTACCACTAGCACAGATACGCAGTATTTT. It encodes CASSEFTTSTDTQYF.

Many counts were recorded for this clonotype. This chain connects TRBV11-2 to TRBJ2-7; maybe TRBD1 (6 bases). The CDR3 spans 17 residues. The V end was cut by 5 bases, the J end by 1 base, with 21 bases between. CDR1 and CDR2 (germline): SGHAT, FQNNGV. CDR3 loop: CASSQTPGTSSSYEQYF. The CDR3 nucleotides are TGTGCCAGCAGCCAAACTCCCGGGACAAGTTCTTCCTACGAGCAGTACTTC.

J is TRBJ1-2 and V is TRBV6-5, with D perhaps matching TRBD1 (5 bases). The CDR3 covers 14 residues. Germline CDR1 is MNHEY and CDR2 is SVGAGI. The V end was cut by 3 bases, the J end by 2 bases, with 10 bases between. The CDR3 DNA sequence: TGTGCCAGCAGTTATGACAGTCGGAACTATGGCTACACCTTC. This encodes CASSYDSRNYGYTF.

This clonotype was picked up a small number of times. V is TRBV11-2 and J is TRBJ2-1; TRBD2 agrees at 10 bases. Germline CDR1 and CDR2: SGHAT and FQNNGV. This CDR3 has 18 residues. The ends lost 4 bases at V and 4 bases at J; junction bases unmatched: 13. CDR3 bases: TGTGCCAGCAGCTACGGTAGCGGGGGGCCTATCGTATACAATGAGCAGTTCTTC. Amino acids: CASSYGSGGPIVYNEQFF.

The chain is built from TRBV7-9 and TRBJ1-1; 9 bases are a match to TRBD1. With V trimmed by 2 bases and J by 0 bases, 7 bases remained unmatched. Germline CDR1 reads SEHNR; CDR2 reads FQNEAQ (reference sequence). This CDR3 spans 17 amino acids. CDR3 DNA: TGTGCCAGCAGCTTATTGGGGGGACAGGGTATGAACACTGAAGCTTTCTTT. Its translation is CASSLLGGQGMNTEAFF.

This clonotype was found a few times. V and J are TRBV6-5 and TRBJ1-6, with a weak D call TRBD1 (6 bases). V dropped 3 bases and J dropped 8 bases, with 11 bases sitting between them. In germline, CDR1 is MNHEY, CDR2 SVGAGI. This CDR3 comprises 14 residues. The CDR3 loop is CASSYLEGDSPLHF. The CDR3 nucleotides are TGTGCCAGCAGTTATTTGGAGGGGGATTCACCCCTCCACTTT.

The V gene is TRBV6-2 or TRBV6-3, the J gene TRBJ2-1; D call uncertain. The end of the DNA fits TRBJ2-5 better, so the J call may be wrong. There are 12 residues in the CDR3. Germline assignment: CDR1 MNHEY and CDR2 SVGEGT. The DNA for the CDR3 is TGTGCCAGCAGTTACATCGGTGGGACCCAGTACTTC. Translated, it gives CASSYIGGTQYF.